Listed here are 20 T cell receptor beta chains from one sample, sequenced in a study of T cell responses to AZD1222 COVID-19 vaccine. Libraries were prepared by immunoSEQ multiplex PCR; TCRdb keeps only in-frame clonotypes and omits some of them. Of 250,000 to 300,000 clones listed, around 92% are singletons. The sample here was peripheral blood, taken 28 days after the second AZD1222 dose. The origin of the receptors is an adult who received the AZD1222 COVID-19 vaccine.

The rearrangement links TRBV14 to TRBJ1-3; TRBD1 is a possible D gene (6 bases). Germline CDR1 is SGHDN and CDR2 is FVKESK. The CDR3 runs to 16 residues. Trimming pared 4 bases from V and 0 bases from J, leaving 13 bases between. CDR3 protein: CASSRMQGISGNTIYF. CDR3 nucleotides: TGTGCCAGCAGCCGGATGCAGGGGATCTCTGGAAACACCATATATTTT.

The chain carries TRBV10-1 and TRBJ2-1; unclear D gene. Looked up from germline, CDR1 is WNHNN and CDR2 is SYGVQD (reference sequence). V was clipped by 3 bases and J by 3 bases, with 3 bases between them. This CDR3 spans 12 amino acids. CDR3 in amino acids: CASSDSYNEQFF. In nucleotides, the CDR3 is TGCGCCAGCAGTGACAGCTACAATGAGCAGTTCTTC.

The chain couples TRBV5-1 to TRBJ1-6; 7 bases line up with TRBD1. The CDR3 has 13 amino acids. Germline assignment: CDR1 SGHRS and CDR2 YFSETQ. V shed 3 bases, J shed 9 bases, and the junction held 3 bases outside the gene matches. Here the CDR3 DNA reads TGCGCCAGCAGCTCCCGGGACAGTTCACCCCTCCACTTT. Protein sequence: CASSSRDSSPLHF.

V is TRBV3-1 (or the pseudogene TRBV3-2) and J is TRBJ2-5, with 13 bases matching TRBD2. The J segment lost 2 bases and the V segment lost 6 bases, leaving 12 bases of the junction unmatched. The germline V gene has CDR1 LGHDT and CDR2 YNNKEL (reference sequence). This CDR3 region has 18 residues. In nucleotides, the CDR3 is TGTGCCAGCAGTCTGACTAGCGGGAGGTGGGGGGGGCAAGAGACCCAGTACTTC. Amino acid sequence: CASSLTSGRWGGQETQYF.

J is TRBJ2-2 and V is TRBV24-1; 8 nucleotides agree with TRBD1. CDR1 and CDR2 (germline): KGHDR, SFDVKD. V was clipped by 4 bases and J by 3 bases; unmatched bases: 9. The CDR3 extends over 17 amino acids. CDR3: CATSDPTGDLHTGELFF. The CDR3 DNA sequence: TGTGCCACCAGTGACCCGACAGGGGACTTACACACCGGGGAGCTGTTTTTT.

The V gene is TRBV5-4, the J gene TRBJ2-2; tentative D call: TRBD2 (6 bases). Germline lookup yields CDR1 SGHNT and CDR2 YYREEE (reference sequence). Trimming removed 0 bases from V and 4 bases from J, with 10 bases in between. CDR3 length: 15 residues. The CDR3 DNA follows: TGTGCCAGCAGCTTGGACGGGGGTGGCACCGGGGAGCTGTTTTTT. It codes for CASSLDGGGTGELFF.

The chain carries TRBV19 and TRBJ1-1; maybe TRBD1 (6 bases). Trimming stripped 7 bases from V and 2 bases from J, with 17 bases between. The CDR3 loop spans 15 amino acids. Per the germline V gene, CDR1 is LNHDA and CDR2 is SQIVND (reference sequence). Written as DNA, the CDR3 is TGTGCCAGTACCTCTCCTGGGACATTTAACACTGAAGCTTTCTTT. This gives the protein CASTSPGTFNTEAFF.

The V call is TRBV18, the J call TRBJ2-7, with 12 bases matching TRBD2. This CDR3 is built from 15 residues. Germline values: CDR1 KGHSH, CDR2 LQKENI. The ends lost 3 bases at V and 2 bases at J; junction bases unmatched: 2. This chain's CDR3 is CASSPGLAGAYEQYF. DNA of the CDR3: TGTGCCAGCTCACCGGGACTAGCGGGTGCCTACGAGCAGTACTTC.

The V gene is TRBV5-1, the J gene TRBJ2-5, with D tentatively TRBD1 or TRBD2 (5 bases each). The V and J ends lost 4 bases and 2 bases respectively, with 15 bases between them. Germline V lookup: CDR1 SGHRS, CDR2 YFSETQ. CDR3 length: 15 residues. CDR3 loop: CASSLLGTVQETQYF. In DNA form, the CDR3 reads TGCGCCAGCAGCCTCCTAGGGACGGTACAAGAGACCCAGTACTTC.

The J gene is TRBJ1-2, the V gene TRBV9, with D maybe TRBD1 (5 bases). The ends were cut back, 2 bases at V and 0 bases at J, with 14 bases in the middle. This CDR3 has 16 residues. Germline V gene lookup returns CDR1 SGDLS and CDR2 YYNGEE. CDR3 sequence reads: CASSVGRFQANYGYTF. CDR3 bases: TGTGCCAGCAGCGTGGGACGTTTCCAAGCTAACTATGGCTACACCTTC.

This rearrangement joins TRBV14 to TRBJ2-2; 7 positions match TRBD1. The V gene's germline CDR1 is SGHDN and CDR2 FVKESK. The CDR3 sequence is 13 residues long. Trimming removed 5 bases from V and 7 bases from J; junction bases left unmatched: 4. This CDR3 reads CASSDRVHGELFF. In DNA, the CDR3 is TGTGCCAGCAGCGACAGGGTTCACGGGGAGCTGTTTTTT.

CDR3 protein: CSASYRGSEQYF. CDR3 bases: TGCAGTGCTAGTTACAGGGGCTCAGAGCAGTACTTC. V is TRBV20-1 and J is TRBJ2-7, with TRBD1 matching 7 bases. After removal of 3 bases from V and 7 bases from J, the junction contained 6 bases not matched to a gene. Germline V gene sequence: CDR1 DFQATT, CDR2 SNEGSKA (reference sequence). The CDR3 consists of 12 residues.

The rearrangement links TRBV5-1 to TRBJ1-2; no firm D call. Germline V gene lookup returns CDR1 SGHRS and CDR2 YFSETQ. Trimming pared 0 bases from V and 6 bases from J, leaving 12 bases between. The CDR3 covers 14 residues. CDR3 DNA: TGCGCCAGCAGCTTGGTTGCGGGGAGCCATGGCTACACCTTC. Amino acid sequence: CASSLVAGSHGYTF.

The CDR3 sequence: CATSAGRGQLAYEQYF. The CDR3 DNA follows: TGTGCCACCAGTGCGGGGCGTGGACAGCTTGCCTACGAGCAGTACTTC. The chain couples TRBV24-1 to TRBJ2-7; perhaps TRBD1 as D (6 bases). Germline values: CDR1 KGHDR, CDR2 SFDVKD. The CDR3 runs to 16 residues. Trimming took 5 bases from V and 2 from J, leaving 18 bases between them.

This CDR3 is CATSDATVAGGPNTGELFF. The CDR3 DNA follows: TGTGCCACCAGTGACGCTACGGTAGCGGGAGGTCCGAACACCGGGGAGCTGTTTTTT. The chain couples TRBV24-1 to TRBJ2-2, with 10 bases that match TRBD2. This CDR3 region has 19 residues. The V gene end was trimmed by 4 bases and the J gene end by 0 bases; junction bases not matched to a gene: 10. CDR1 is KGHDR, CDR2 SFDVKD, per germline.

CDR3 nucleotides: TGTGCCAGCAGCTTGAGCTGGGACAGGGGGCGAGGAAACTATGGCTACACCTTC. This encodes CASSLSWDRGRGNYGYTF. The chain uses TRBV5-4 and TRBJ1-2; TRBD1 matches at 12 bases. Germline lookup yields CDR1 SGHNT and CDR2 YYREEE (reference sequence). V shed 1 base, J shed 2 bases, and the junction held 9 bases outside the gene matches. This CDR3 contains 18 residues.

DNA for the CDR3: TGCGCCAGCAGCCGGCTAACCTGGACAGGTAGAGAAAAACTGTTTTTT. Protein: CASSRLTWTGREKLFF. The rearrangement links TRBV4-1 to TRBJ1-4; 7 positions match TRBD1. With V trimmed by 4 bases and J by 8 bases, 13 bases remained unmatched. Germline assignment: CDR1 MGHRA and CDR2 YSYEKL. CDR3 length equals 16 residues.

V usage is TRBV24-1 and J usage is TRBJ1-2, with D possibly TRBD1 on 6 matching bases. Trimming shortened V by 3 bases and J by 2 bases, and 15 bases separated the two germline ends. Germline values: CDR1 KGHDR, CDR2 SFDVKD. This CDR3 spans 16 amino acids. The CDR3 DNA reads TGTGCCACCAGTGATCCGGGGCAAGGACAGAACTATGGCTACACCTTC. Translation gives CATSDPGQGQNYGYTF.

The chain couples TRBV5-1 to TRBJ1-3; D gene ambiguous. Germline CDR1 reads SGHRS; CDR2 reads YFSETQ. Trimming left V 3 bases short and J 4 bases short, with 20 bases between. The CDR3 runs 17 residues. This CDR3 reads CASSSGGGEEAGNTIYF. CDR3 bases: TGCGCCAGCAGCTCTGGCGGCGGAGAAGAAGCCGGAAACACCATATATTTT.

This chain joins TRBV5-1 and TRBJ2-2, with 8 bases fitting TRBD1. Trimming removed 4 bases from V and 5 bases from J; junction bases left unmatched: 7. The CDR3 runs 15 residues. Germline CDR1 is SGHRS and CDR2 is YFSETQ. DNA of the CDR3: TGCGCCAGCAGCATGGGACAGGCAGTAACCGGGGAGCTGTTTTTT. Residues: CASSMGQAVTGELFF.